This section outlines one T cell receptor (beta chain) sequence together with its context. Its antigen remains unidentified. Within one base of it there is no much larger clone, and no base qualities were kept. Enrolling through a virtual design, the prospective study's participants ranged in age from roughly 18 to 90 years and lived across 24 United States geographic areas. In the prospective study, cohorts were assigned on the basis of participant-reported clinical history obtained from a screening survey and a study questionnaire. ImmuneRACE Cohort 3 recovered participants were defined by two consecutive negative NP/OP PCR tests, healthcare professional clearance, or symptom resolution. Mobile phlebotomists in the prospective study collected whole blood, serum and a nasopharyngeal or oropharyngeal swab from every participant. Additional blood draws and questionnaires over a roughly two-month period could optionally be provided by prospective study participants. Blood samples from the prospective study were shipped frozen or at room temperature prior to DNA extraction.

This record comes from a study of blood T cell repertoires in COVID-19 (dated by TCRdb to about 2020). About the full investigation: Samples from collaborators originated in the United States, Italy and Spain and spanned both the acute and convalescent phases of COVID-19. The prospective study material was composed of cDNA or gDNA derived from T cells, B-cell-depleted T cells, or PBMCs. Deeply sampled blood TCRbeta repertoires from subjects exposed to, actively infected with, or recovered from COVID-19 were included in the dataset. The repertoires were released in a freely available public database meant as a resource for research on the immune response to SARS-CoV-2. Samples came from the ongoing ImmuneRACE study (first 160 participants) plus 1,254 subjects from 6 global collaborators. Nearly every sample came with metadata listing a de-identified subject ID, COVID-19 status, age in years and sex. Where available, HLA class I and class II types were obtained from metadata supplied by the sample provider rather than from assay-based typing. Here is what the overall study found, with its caveats: The amount of clinical and demographic metadata varied by source and participant and was provided uncurated.

CDR1 is given as SSHAT and CDR2 as FNYEAQ, both from the germline V gene (reference sequence). CDR3 length: 15 amino acids, cysteine to phenylalanine. Just the 45-base CDR3 DNA is kept, in frame starting at base 1. Trimming costs V 5 bases and J 0 bases, and their ends lie 11 bases apart. The immunoSEQ Assay, a bias-controlled multiplex PCR, was used to amplify TCRbeta CDR3 regions from genomic DNA. Concerning the study's data processing: Nucleated cell counts per sample were estimated from amplification of reference gene primers within the assay. To quantify the absolute abundance of each unique TCRbeta CDR3 rearrangement, sequence reads were collapsed and filtered. For each sample, productive Simpson clonality was calculated as the square root of Simpson's diversity index across productive rearrangements. Imported from immuneACCESS, the table was reduced by TCRdb to in-frame sequences with V and J called. These copies leave out some clones; in studies compared against another copy, an unresolved V gene accounts for under half, and the cause of the remainder is not known. V, J and clone size derive from that table, while D and trimming were established from the DNA sequence. The sample table shows about 140,000 clones, and over 80% are seen once. The ten biggest clones cover about 11% of the sample.

Specimen: PBMCs or T cells enriched from blood (not recorded which). The V and J genes are TRBV7-7 and TRBJ1-3, with the D segment identity uncertain. The TCR was taken from a man in his 60s who had recovered from COVID-19. The DNA reads as follows: TGTGCCAGCAGCCCCGGGATAGCCTCTGGAAACACCATATATTTT. This translates into CASSPGIASGNTIYF.